Presented here are 25 T cell receptor beta chains from one specimen sequenced in a study of cytomegalovirus exposure and HLA in healthy donors. The PCR contained 60 Vbeta and 13 Jbeta primers. Some clones are missing from TCRdb's copy, which holds only in-frame ones; the method was immunoSEQ multiplex PCR. This table holds 120,000 or so clones, roughly 82% found once. The sample consisted of PBMCs. The receptors shown here come from a woman between 40 and 55 years old in good health and CMV-seropositive.

The chain is built from TRBV5-1 and TRBJ2-2; 12 bases are a match to TRBD2. Trimming removed 4 bases from V and 3 bases from J; junction bases left unmatched: 10. Germline values: CDR1 SGHRS, CDR2 YFSETQ. This CDR3 region has 18 residues. The CDR3 coding sequence is TGCGCCAGCAGCCTCGGACTAGCGGGAAAATCGGACACCGGGGAGCTGTTTTTT. The encoded protein is CASSLGLAGKSDTGELFF.

This clone has only a few counts. The chain joins TRBV7-6 to TRBJ1-2; D gene uncertain. This CDR3 region has 14 residues. Looked up from germline, CDR1 is SGHVS and CDR2 is FNYEAQ. V was pared by 5 bases and J by 2 bases, with 12 bases between. The CDR3 DNA reads as TGTGCCAGCAGCCCCCGGGCGGGGAACTATGGCTACACCTTC. As protein: CASSPRAGNYGYTF.

The chain joins TRBV7-2 to TRBJ2-2; possible D gene TRBD1, 6 bases. Trimming took 5 bases from V and 7 from J, leaving 11 bases between them. Germline-derived CDR1 and CDR2 are SGHTA and FQGNSA. The CDR3 has 13 residues. The CDR3 DNA follows: TGTGCCAGCAGCCCTGGGGGCAGCGGGGAGCTGTTTTTT. Protein: CASSPGGSGELFF.

The table lists this clone with a few counts. This chain uses TRBV6-4 with TRBJ1-2, with D maybe TRBD1 (5 bases). The CDR3 length is 14 residues. The germline gives CDR1 MRHNA, CDR2 SNTAGT. Deletions cut 2 bases from V and 4 bases from J, with 11 bases between. The CDR3 loop reads CASSDGAATYGYTF. The CDR3 DNA follows: TGTGCCAGCAGTGACGGGGCAGCGACCTATGGCTACACCTTC.

The V and J genes are TRBV6-5 and TRBJ1-6; D is undetermined. Germline V gene sequence: CDR1 MNHEY, CDR2 SVGAGI. V was clipped by 0 bases and J by 7 bases, with 13 bases between them. The CDR3 contains 16 residues. The CDR3 protein is CASSYSASGGNSPLHF. CDR3 DNA sequence: TGTGCCAGCAGTTACTCTGCGTCGGGCGGGAATTCACCCCTCCACTTT.

This clone has a handful of counts. The chain carries TRBV6-6 and TRBJ2-7; D perhaps matches TRBD2 (6 bases). This CDR3 contains 14 residues. Germline V lookup: CDR1 MNHNY, CDR2 SVGAGI (reference sequence). The V gene lost 5 bases and the J gene lost 0 bases, with 11 bases spanning the gap. The DNA of the CDR3 is TGTGCCAGCAGTGGGGACTGGAGCTCCTACGAGCAGTACTTC. Translating it yields CASSGDWSSYEQYF.

The gene calls are TRBV5-4 and TRBJ2-7; 8 bases are shared with TRBD2. Germline V CDR1 and CDR2: SGHNT, YYREEE (reference sequence). The CDR3 is 17 residues long. The trim removed 1 base at V and 2 bases at J, leaving 11 bases unmatched. The CDR3 protein is CASSLSTSGDPTYEQYF. For the CDR3, the DNA is TGTGCCAGCAGCTTGAGTACTAGCGGCGACCCTACCTACGAGCAGTACTTC. The full variable domain, in which reference TRBV5-4 and TRBJ2-7 provide the parts outside the CDR3, is ETGVTQSPTHLIKTRGQQVTLRCSSQSGHNTVSWYQQALGQGPQFIFQYYREEENGRGNFPPRFSGLQFPNYSSELNVNALELDDSALYLCASSLSTSGDPTYEQYFGPGTRLTVT.

The DNA of the CDR3 is TGTGCCAGCAGCTTAGGGGCTAGAGACACAGATACGCAGTATTTT. Its protein is CASSLGARDTDTQYF. The chain couples TRBV7-3 to TRBJ2-3; D is possibly TRBD1 (5 bases). Germline lookup yields CDR1 SGHTA and CDR2 FQGTGA. This CDR3 region has 15 residues. V was trimmed by 2 bases and J by 2 bases, leaving 11 bases between them. The whole variable domain, filled in from reference TRBV7-3 and TRBJ2-3, reads GAGVSQTPSNKVTEKGKYVELRCDPISGHTALYWYRQSLGQGPEFLIYFQGTGAADDSGLPNDRFFAVRPEGSVSTLKIQRTERGDSAVYLCASSLGARDTDTQYFGPGTRLTVL.

There are a few counts of this clone. The chain joins TRBV13 to TRBJ1-1, with D maybe TRBD1 (5 bases). The germline CDR1 and CDR2 sequences are PRHDT and FYEKMQ (reference sequence). This CDR3 region has 16 residues. Trimming pared 4 bases from V and 0 bases from J, leaving 15 bases between. For the CDR3, the DNA is TGTGCCAGCAGCTCGCCCATGACAGCCTTGAACACTGAAGCTTTCTTT. This sequence encodes CASSSPMTALNTEAFF. Using reference TRBV13 and TRBJ1-1 for the parts outside the CDR3, the full variable domain is AAGVIQSPRHLIKEKRETATLKCYPIPRHDTVYWYQQGPGQDPQFLISFYEKMQSDKGSIPDRFSAQQFSDYHSELNMSSLELGDSALYFCASSSPMTALNTEAFFGQGTRLTVV.

The chain uses TRBV2 and TRBJ2-5; 7 bases align to TRBD2. With V trimmed by 5 bases and J by 9 bases, 15 bases remained unmatched. Germline CDR1 reads SNHLY; CDR2 reads FYNNEI. The CDR3 runs 15 residues. The CDR3 coding sequence is TGTGCCAGCAGTCGAAGCGGGGTGGGGGTCGGGGCCCAGTACTTC. Amino acid sequence: CASSRSGVGVGAQYF.

The chain links TRBV27 to TRBJ2-7; possibly TRBD2 for D (5 bases). CDR3 length: 15 amino acids. The V and J ends lost 5 bases and 4 bases respectively, with 18 bases between them. CDR1 and CDR2 from the germline V gene are MNHEY and SMNVEV (reference sequence). In DNA, the CDR3 is TGTGCCAGCAGTCCATCCCCGGACGGGAATTACGAGCAGTACTTC. Protein: CASSPSPDGNYEQYF.

This clone was picked up one time. V usage is TRBV2 and J usage is TRBJ2-3; 7 bases are a match to TRBD2. CDR3 length: 14 amino acids. Germline V gene sequence: CDR1 SNHLY, CDR2 FYNNEI. Trimming cost V 6 bases and J 6 bases; bases outside gene matches: 9. The DNA for the CDR3 is TGTGCCAGCAGCGAAACCCTACTAGCGGATACGCAGTATTTT. This translates into CASSETLLADTQYF.

The V and J genes are TRBV7-9 and TRBJ2-1; TRBD1 might be the D (7 bases). Trimming removed 11 bases at V and 2 bases at J, with 16 bases between. Germline V gene data show CDR1 as SEHNR and CDR2 as FQNEAQ (reference sequence). This CDR3 region has 14 residues. The CDR3 loop is CACLEGAPYNEQFF. CDR3 in DNA: TGTGCCTGCCTGGAGGGGGCCCCCTACAATGAGCAGTTCTTC.

The chain links TRBV4-3 to TRBJ1-2, with 7 positions matching TRBD1. The CDR3 has 15 residues. Germline CDR1 reads LGHNA; CDR2 reads YSLEER. V dropped 0 bases and J dropped 1; count of bases not matched to a gene: 2. The CDR3 protein is CASSQDGQVNYGYTF. The DNA for the CDR3 is TGCGCCAGCAGCCAAGATGGACAGGTTAACTATGGCTACACCTTC.

The chain joins TRBV27 to TRBJ2-7; 9 nucleotides match TRBD2. CDR1 is MNHEY and CDR2 is SMNVEV in the germline V gene (reference sequence). Germline trimming cut 2 bases from V and 6 bases from J; bases unmatched to any gene: 8. This CDR3 has 15 amino acids. Here the CDR3 DNA reads TGTGCCAGCAGTTTAACTGGGCGGGAGGGCCGCGAGCAGTACTTC. This sequence encodes CASSLTGREGREQYF.

The V gene is TRBV28, the J gene TRBJ1-4, with 10 bases lining up with TRBD1. V gave up 2 bases and J gave up 5 bases; unmatched junction bases: 5. The CDR3 runs 16 residues. Germline-derived CDR1 and CDR2 are MDHEN and SYDVKM. The DNA of the CDR3 is TGTGCCAGCAGTTTAACGGGACAGGGGTTAAATGAAAAACTGTTTTTT. This gives the protein CASSLTGQGLNEKLFF.

The genes are TRBV27 and TRBJ2-7; D may be TRBD1 (5 bases). Looked up from germline, CDR1 is MNHEY and CDR2 is SMNVEV (reference sequence). V was pared by 5 bases and J by 6 bases, with 14 bases between. The CDR3 totals 13 residues. The CDR3: CASSPPLGLEQYF. CDR3 DNA: TGTGCCAGCAGTCCCCCCTTGGGGCTCGAGCAGTACTTC.

The chain uses TRBV4-2 and TRBJ2-3, with 7 positions matching TRBD2. This CDR3 comprises 16 residues. The germline V gene has CDR1 LGHNA and CDR2 YNFKEQ. The junction had 4 bases not matched to a gene; V was cut back by 0 bases and J by 1 base. CDR3 in DNA: TGTGCCAGCAGCCAAGAAAGGGCGGGGGGCACAGATACGCAGTATTTT. Amino acids: CASSQERAGGTDTQYF.

This clone is a singleton in its sample. The V gene is TRBV7-9, the J gene TRBJ2-3, with D possibly being TRBD2 (6 bases). The V end lost 5 bases, the J end lost 6 bases, and 9 bases lay between the germline ends. The CDR3 runs 12 residues. Germline CDR1 reads SEHNR; CDR2 reads FQNEAQ (reference sequence). DNA of the CDR3: TGTGCCAGCAGCGGGGGGAGGGATACGCAGTATTTT. Amino acids: CASSGGRDTQYF.

V usage is TRBV30 and J usage is TRBJ2-2, with D unresolved. V gave up 0 bases and J gave up 3 bases, with 8 bases separating them. Germline V gives CDR1 GTSNPN, CDR2 SVGIG (reference sequence). The CDR3 has 14 residues. CDR3 DNA: TGTGCCTGGAGTGTACAACGGGACACCGGGGAGCTGTTTTTT. This codes for CAWSVQRDTGELFF.

The V gene is TRBV6-5, the J gene TRBJ2-2; 9 nucleotides agree with TRBD1. Germline loops: CDR1 MNHEY, CDR2 SVGAGI. The CDR3 consists of 14 residues. The V and J ends lost 5 bases and 5 bases, in that order; junction bases with no gene match: 3. CDR3 in DNA: TGTGCCAGCAGTCCCGGGACAGGGACCGGGGAGCTGTTTTTT. It specifies CASSPGTGTGELFF.

The rearrangement links TRBV5-6 to TRBJ2-7; the match to TRBD2 covers 8 bases. The CDR3 runs to 15 residues. The V gene's germline CDR1 is SGHDT and CDR2 YYEEEE. V lost 4 bases, J lost 3 bases, and 9 bases stayed unmatched. The CDR3: CASSPGRGYSYEQYF. The CDR3 DNA is TGTGCCAGCAGCCCCGGGAGGGGATACAGCTACGAGCAGTACTTC.

V usage is TRBV27 and J usage is TRBJ2-7; 12 bases map to TRBD2. Germline V gene data show CDR1 as MNHEY and CDR2 as SMNVEV (reference sequence). V trimming: 6 bases; J trimming: 6 bases; junction bases outside the gene matches: 6. The CDR3 loop spans 14 amino acids. The CDR3 coding sequence is TGTGCCAGCAGCCTCAAACTAGCGGGAGGCGAGCAGTACTTC. Its translation is CASSLKLAGGEQYF.

J is TRBJ1-1 and V is TRBV4-3; 7 nucleotides align to TRBD1. Per germline, CDR1 LGHNA and CDR2 YSLEER. The ends lost 8 bases at V and 5 bases at J; junction bases unmatched: 11. This CDR3 is built from 14 residues. CDR3 DNA: TGCGCCAGCGGAAACAGGGGAGTCGCTACTGAAGCTTTCTTT. This encodes CASGNRGVATEAFF.

The gene calls are TRBV9 and TRBJ2-6; D is unclear. CDR3 length: 18 residues. V was clipped by 0 bases and J by 0 bases, with 13 bases between them. The germline CDR1 and CDR2 sequences are SGDLS and YYNGEE. The CDR3 spells CASSVAPRQFSGANVLTF. CDR3 nucleotide sequence: TGTGCCAGCAGCGTAGCTCCACGACAATTCTCTGGGGCCAACGTCCTGACTTTC.